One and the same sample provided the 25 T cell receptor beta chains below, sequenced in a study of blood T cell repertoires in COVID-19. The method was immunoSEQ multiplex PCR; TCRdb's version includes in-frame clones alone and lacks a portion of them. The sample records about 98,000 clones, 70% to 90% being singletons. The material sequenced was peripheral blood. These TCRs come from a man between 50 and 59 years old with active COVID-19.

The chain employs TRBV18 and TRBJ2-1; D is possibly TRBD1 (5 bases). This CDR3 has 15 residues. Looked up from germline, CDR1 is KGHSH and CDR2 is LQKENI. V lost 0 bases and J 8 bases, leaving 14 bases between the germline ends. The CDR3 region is CASSPPTAGKYEQFF. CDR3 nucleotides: TGTGCCAGCTCACCACCCACGGCAGGGAAATATGAGCAGTTCTTC.

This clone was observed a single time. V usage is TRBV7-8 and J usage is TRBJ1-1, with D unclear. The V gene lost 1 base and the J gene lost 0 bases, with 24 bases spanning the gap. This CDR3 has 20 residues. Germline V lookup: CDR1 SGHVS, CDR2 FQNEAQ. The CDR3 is CASSLVVSSIQSKMNTEAFF. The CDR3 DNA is TGTGCCAGCAGCTTAGTTGTGTCGTCAATTCAATCTAAAATGAACACTGAAGCTTTCTTT.

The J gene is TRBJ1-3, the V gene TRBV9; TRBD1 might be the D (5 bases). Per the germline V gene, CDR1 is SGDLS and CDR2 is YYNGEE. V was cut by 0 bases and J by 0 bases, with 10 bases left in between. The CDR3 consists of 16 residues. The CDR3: CASSVAGGYSGNTIYF. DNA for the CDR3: TGTGCCAGCAGCGTAGCGGGGGGTTACTCTGGAAACACCATATATTTT. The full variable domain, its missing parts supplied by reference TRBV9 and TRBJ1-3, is DSGVTQTPKHLITATGQRVTLRCSPRSGDLSVYWYQQSLDQGLQFLIQYYNGEERAKGNILERFSAQQFPDLHSELNLSSLELGDSALYFCASSVAGGYSGNTIYFGEGSWLTVV.

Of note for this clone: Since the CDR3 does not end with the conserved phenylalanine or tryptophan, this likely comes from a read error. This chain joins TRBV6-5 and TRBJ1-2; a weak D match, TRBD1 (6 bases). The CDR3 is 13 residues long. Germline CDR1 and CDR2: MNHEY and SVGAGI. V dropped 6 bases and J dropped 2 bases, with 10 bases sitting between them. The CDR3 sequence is CASSRGPNYGYTL. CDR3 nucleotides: TGTGCCAGCAGCAGGGGACCGAACTATGGCTACACCCTC.

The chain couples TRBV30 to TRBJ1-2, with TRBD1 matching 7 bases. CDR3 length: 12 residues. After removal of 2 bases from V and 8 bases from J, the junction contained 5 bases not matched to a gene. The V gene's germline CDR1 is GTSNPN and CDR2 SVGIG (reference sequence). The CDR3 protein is CAWSTTGAGYTF. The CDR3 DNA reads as TGTGCCTGGAGTACCACAGGGGCCGGCTACACCTTC.

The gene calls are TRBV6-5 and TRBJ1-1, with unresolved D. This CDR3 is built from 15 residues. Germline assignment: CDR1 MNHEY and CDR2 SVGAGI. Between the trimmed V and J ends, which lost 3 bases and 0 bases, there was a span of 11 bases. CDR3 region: CASSYFGIMNTEAFF. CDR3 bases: TGTGCCAGCAGTTATTTCGGGATAATGAACACTGAAGCTTTCTTT.

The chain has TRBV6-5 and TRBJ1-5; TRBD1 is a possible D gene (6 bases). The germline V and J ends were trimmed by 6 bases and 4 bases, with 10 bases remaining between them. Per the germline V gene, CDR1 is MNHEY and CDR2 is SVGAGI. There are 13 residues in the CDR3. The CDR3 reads CASRVDRNQPQHF. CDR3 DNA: TGTGCCAGCAGGGTAGACAGGAATCAGCCCCAGCATTTT.

The DNA of the CDR3 is TGTGCCAGCAGCAGGGACAACCAAGAGACCCAGTACTTC. Translating gives CASSRDNQETQYF. This chain links TRBV7-2 with TRBJ2-5; a possible D gene is TRBD1 (6 bases). V shed 5 bases and J shed 0 bases, with 7 bases lying between them. Looked up from germline, CDR1 is SGHTA and CDR2 is FQGNSA. This CDR3 spans 13 amino acids.

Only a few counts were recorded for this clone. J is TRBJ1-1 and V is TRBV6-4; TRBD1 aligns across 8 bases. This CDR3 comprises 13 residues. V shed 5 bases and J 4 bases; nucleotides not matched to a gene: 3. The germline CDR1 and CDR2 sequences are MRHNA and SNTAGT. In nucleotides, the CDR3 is TGTGCCAGCAGTAGGGACAGGTTCACTGAAGCTTTCTTT. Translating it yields CASSRDRFTEAFF.

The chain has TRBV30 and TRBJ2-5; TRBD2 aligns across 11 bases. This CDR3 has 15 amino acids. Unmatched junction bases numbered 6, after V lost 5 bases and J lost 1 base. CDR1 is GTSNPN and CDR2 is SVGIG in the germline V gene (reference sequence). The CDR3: CAWRLAGGVQETQYF. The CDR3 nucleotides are TGTGCCTGGCGTCTAGCGGGGGGTGTCCAAGAGACCCAGTACTTC. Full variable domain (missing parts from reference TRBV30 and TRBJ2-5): SQTIHQWPATLVQPVGSPLSLECTVEGTSNPNLYWYRQAAGRGLQLLFYSVGIGQISSEVPQNLSASRPQDRQFILSSKKLLLSDSGFYLCAWRLAGGVQETQYFGPGTRLLVL.

This CDR3 reads CASSEGDTRPQYF. In DNA, the CDR3 is TGTGCCAGCAGTGAAGGGGACACCCGACCGCAGTATTTT. The chain links TRBV25-1 to TRBJ2-3, with D possibly being TRBD1 (6 bases). With 2 bases removed from V and 10 bases from J, the gap between germline ends came to 13 bases. Looked up from germline, CDR1 is MGHDK and CDR2 is SYGVNS. This CDR3 has 13 amino acids.

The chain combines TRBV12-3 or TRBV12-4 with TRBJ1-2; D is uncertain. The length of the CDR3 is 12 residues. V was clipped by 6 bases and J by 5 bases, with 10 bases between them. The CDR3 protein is CASRQVDYGYTF. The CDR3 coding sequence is TGTGCCAGCAGGCAGGTAGATTATGGCTACACCTTC.

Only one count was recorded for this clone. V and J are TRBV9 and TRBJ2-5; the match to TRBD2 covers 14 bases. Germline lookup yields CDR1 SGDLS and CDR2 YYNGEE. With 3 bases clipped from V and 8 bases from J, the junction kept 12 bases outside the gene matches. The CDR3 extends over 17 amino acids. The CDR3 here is CASSETRTSGGSGTQYF. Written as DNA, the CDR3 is TGTGCCAGCAGCGAAACCCGGACTAGCGGGGGGTCAGGAACCCAGTACTTC.

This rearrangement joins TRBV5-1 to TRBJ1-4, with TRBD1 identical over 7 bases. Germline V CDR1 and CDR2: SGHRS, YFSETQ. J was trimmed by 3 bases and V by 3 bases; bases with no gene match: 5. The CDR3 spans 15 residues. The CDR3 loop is CASSSSGTANEKLFF. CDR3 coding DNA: TGCGCCAGCAGCTCTTCCGGGACAGCTAATGAAAAACTGTTTTTT.

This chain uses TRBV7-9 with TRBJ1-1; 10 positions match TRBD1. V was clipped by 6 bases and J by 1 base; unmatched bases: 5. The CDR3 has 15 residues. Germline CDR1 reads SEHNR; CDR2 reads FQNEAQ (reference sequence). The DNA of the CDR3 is TGTGCCAGCAGTATGGGACAGGGGTCGAACACTGAAGCTTTCTTT. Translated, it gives CASSMGQGSNTEAFF.

The CDR3 nucleotides are TGTGCCAGCAGCCCGCTAAGGCCGGGGGGGACTAGCGGGGGGGCCACGCAGTATTTT. Translation gives CASSPLRPGGTSGGATQYF. The J gene is TRBJ2-3, the V gene TRBV9; 16 bases map to TRBD2. The CDR3 is made up of 19 amino acids. Germline V gene data show CDR1 as SGDLS and CDR2 as YYNGEE. With 4 bases clipped from V and 9 bases from J, the junction kept 17 bases outside the gene matches.

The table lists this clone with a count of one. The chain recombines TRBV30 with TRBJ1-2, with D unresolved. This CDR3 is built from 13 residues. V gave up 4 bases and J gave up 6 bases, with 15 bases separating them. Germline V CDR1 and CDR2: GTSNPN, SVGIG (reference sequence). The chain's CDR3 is CAWISGQVHGYTF. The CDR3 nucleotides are TGTGCCTGGATAAGTGGGCAGGTCCATGGCTACACCTTC.

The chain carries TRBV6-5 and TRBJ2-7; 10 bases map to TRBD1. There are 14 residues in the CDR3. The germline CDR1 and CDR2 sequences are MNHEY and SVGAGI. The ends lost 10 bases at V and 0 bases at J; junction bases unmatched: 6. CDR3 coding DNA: TGTGCCACCTCGGACAGGGGGAGCTCCTACGAGCAGTACTTC. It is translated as CATSDRGSSYEQYF.

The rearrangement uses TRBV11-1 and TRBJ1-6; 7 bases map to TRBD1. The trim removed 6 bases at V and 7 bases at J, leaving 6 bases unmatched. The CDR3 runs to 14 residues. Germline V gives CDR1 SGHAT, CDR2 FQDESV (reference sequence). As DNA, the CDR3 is TGTGCCAGCAGTGCCGGGACAGCGAATTCACCCCTCCACTTT. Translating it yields CASSAGTANSPLHF.

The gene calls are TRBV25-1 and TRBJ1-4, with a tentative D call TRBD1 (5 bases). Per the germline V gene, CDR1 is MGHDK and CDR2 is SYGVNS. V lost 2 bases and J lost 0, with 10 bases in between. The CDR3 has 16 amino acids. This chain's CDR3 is CASSEMTGATNEKLFF. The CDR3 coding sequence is TGTGCCAGCAGTGAAATGACGGGGGCAACTAATGAAAAACTGTTTTTT.

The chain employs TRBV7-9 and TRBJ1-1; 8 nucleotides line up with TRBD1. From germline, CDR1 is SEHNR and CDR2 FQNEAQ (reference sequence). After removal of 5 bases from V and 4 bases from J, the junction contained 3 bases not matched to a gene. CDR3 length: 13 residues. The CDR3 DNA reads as TGTGCCAGCAGCCAAACAGGGGGCACTGAAGCTTTCTTT. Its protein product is CASSQTGGTEAFF.

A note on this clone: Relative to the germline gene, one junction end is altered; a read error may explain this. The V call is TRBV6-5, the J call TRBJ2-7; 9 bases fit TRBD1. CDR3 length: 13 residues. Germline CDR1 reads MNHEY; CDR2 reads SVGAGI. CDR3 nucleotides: TGTGTCAGCAACCGCGGACAGGGGACCGAGCAGTACTTC. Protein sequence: CVSNRGQGTEQYF.

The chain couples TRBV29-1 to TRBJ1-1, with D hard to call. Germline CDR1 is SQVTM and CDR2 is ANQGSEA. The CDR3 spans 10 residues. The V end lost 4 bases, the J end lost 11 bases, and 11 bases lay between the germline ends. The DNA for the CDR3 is TGCAGCGTTGGAGGTCGCGGGGCTTTCTTT. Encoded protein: CSVGGRGAFF.

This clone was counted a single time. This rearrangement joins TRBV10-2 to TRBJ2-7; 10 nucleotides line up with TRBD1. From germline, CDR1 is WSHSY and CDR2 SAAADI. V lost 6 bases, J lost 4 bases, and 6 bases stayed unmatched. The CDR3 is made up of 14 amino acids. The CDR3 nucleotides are TGCGCCAGCAGGCACCGGGACAGGGGTTACGAGCAGTACTTC. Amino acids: CASRHRDRGYEQYF.

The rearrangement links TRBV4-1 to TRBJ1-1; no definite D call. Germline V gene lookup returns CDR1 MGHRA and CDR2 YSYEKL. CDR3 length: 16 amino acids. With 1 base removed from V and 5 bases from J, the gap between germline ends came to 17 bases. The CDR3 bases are TGCGCCAGCAGCCAAGCTGGAAGGGAGTGGGAGACTGAAGCTTTCTTT. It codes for CASSQAGREWETEAFF.